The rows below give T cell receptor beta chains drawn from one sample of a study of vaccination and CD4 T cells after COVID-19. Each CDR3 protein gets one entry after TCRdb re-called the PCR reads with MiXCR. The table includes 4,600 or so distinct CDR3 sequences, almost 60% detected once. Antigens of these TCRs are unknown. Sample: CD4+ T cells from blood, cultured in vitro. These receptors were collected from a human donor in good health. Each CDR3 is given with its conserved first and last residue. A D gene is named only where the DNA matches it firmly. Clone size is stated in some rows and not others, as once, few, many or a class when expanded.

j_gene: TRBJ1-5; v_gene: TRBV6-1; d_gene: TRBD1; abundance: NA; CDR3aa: CASGDRGFNQPQHF; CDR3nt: TGTGCCAGCGGGGACAGGGGGTTCAATCAGCCCCAGCATTTT
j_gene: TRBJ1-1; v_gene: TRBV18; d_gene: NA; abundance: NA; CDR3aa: CASSPLDMTTEAFF; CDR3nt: TGTGCCAGCTCACCGCTGGACATGACCACTGAAGCTTTCTTT
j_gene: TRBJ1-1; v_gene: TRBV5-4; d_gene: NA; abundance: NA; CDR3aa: CASSLWQGVMTEAFF; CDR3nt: TGTGCCAGCAGCTTGTGGCAGGGTGTGATGACTGAAGCTTTCTTT
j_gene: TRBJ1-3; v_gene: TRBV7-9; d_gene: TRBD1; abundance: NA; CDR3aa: CASSFGTGSGNTIYF; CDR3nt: TGTGCCAGCAGCTTCGGGACAGGGTCTGGAAACACCATATATTTT
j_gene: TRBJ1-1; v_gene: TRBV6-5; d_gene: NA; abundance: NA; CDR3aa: CASSYARRAGDTEAFF; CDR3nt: TGTGCCAGCAGTTACGCACGTAGGGCGGGAGACACTGAAGCTTTCTTT
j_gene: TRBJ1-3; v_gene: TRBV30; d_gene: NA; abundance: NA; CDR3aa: CAWSEPSGNTIYF; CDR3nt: TGTGCCTGGAGTGAACCCTCTGGAAACACCATATATTTT
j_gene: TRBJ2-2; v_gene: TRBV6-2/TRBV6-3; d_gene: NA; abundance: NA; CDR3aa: CASNSGFEHGELFF; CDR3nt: TGTGCCAGCAACTCAGGGTTCGAACACGGGGAGCTGTTTTTT
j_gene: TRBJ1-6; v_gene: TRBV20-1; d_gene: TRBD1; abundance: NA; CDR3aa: CSAPPGQGANSPLHF; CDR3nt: TGCAGTGCTCCCCCGGGACAGGGGGCGAATTCACCCCTCCACTTT
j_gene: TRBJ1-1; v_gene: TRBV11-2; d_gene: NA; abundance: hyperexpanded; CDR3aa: CASSLSVSLQGQGAFF; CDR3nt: TGTGCCAGCAGCTTATCGGTCAGTCTTCAGGGGCAGGGAGCTTTCTTT
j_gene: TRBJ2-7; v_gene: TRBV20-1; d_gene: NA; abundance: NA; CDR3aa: CSAEGRGDSYEQYF; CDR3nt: TGCAGTGCAGAGGGGAGGGGGGACTCCTACGAGCAGTACTTC
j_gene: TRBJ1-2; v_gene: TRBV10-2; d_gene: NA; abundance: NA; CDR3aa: CATTGTRDYGYTF; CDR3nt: TGCGCCACTACCGGGACTCGGGACTATGGCTACACCTTC
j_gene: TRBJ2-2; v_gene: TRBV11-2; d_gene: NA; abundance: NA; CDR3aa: CASSHNTGELFF; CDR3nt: TGTGCCAGCAGCCATAACACCGGGGAGCTGTTTTTT
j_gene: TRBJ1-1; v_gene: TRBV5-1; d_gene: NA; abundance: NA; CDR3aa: CASSQTLAGVGTEAFF; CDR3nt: TGCGCCAGCAGCCAAACCCTCGCAGGGGTAGGGACTGAAGCTTTCTTT
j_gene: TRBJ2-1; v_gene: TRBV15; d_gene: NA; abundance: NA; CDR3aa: CATSRDGKNEQFF; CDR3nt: TGTGCCACCAGCAGAGACGGAAAAAATGAGCAGTTCTTC
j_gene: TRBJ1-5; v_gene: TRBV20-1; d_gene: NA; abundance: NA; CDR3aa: CSARDSRGNQPQHF; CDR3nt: TGCAGTGCTAGAGATTCCCGGGGCAATCAGCCCCAGCATTTT
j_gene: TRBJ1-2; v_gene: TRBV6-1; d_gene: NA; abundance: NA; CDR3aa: CASSIHFGNYGYTF; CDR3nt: NA
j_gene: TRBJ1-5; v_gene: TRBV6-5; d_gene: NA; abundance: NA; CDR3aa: CASSYTSLSNQPQHF; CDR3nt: TGTGCCAGCAGTTATACGAGCCTTAGCAATCAGCCCCAGCATTTT
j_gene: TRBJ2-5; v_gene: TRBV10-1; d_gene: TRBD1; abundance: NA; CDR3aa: CASGDSETQETQYF; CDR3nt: TGCGCCAGCGGGGACAGTGAGACCCAAGAGACCCAGTACTTC
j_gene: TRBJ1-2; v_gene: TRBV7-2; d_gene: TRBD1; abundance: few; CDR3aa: CASSSLTDRGLGYTF; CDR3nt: TGTGCCAGCAGCTCACTCACCGACAGGGGGCTTGGCTACACCTTC
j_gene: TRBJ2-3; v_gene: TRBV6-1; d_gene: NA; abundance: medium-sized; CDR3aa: CASLWTGSTDTQYF; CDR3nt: TGTGCCAGCTTATGGACTGGTAGCACAGATACGCAGTATTTT
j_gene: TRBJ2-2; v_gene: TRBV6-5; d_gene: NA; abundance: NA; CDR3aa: CASSYAGGVTGELFF; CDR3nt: TGTGCCAGCAGTTACGCAGGGGGGGTCACCGGGGAGCTGTTTTTT
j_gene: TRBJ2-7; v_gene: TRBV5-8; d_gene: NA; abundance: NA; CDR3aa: CASNKRGYEQYF; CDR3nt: TGTGCCAGCAACAAAAGGGGCTACGAGCAGTACTTC
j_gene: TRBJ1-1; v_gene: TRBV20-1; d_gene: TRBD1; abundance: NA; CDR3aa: CSARDPGQGTTEAFF; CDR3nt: TGCAGTGCTAGAGATCCGGGACAGGGGACGACTGAAGCTTTCTTT
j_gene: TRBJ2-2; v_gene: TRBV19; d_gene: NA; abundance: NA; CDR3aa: CASNSGTLDTGELFF; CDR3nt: TGTGCCAGTAACTCCGGGACACTCGACACCGGGGAGCTGTTTTTT
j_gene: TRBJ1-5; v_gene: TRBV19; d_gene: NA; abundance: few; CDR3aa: CASSIGGRQPQHF; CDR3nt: TGTGCCAGTAGTATAGGGGGGCGGCAGCCCCAGCATTTT
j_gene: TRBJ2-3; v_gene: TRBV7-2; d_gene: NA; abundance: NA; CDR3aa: CASSLARPGVDTQYF; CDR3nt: TGTGCCAGCAGCTTAGCGCGCCCCGGTGTAGATACGCAGTATTTT
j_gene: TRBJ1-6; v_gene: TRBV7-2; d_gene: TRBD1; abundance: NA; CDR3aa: CASSSGTGSNSPLHF; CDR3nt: TGTGCCAGTAGTTCCGGGACAGGGTCTAATTCACCCCTCCACTTT
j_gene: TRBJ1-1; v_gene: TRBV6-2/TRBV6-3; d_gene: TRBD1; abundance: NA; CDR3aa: CASTPNRGNTEAFF; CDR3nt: TGTGCCAGCACCCCGAACAGGGGGAACACTGAAGCTTTCTTT
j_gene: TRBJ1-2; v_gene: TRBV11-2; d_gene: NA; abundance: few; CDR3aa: CASSSYSDRDGYGYTF; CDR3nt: TGTGCCAGCAGCTCGTACTCGGACCGGGACGGCTATGGCTACACCTTC
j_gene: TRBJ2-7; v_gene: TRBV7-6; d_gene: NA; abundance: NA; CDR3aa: CASSSRGLSASDEQYF; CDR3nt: TGTGCCAGCAGCTCTCGAGGACTCAGCGCGTCGGACGAGCAGTACTTC
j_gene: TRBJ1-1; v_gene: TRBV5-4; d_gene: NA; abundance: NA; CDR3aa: CASSLDRWDTEAFF; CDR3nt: TGTGCCAGCAGCTTAGATAGATGGGACACTGAAGCTTTCTTT
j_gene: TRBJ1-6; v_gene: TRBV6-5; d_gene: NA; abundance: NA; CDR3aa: CASSSYSGSLLHF; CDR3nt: TGTGCCAGCAGTTCCTACAGTGGGTCACTCCTCCACTTT
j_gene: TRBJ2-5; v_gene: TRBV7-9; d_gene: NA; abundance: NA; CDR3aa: CASSLGGLGQETQYF; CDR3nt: TGTGCCAGCAGCCTTGGGGGACTGGGGCAAGAGACCCAGTACTTC
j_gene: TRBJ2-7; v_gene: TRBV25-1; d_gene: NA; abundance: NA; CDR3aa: CASSDLGNEQYF; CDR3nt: TGTGCCAGCAGTGATTTGGGTAACGAGCAGTACTTC